Listed below are T cell receptor beta chains from one sample, sequenced in a study of T cells in narcolepsy. TCRdb's table, derived via immunoSEQ multiplex PCR, lists solely in-frame clones and lacks some. The data show nearly 35,000 clones, with approximately 80% seen just once and about 1% held by the top ten. The sample taken for sequencing was memory (CD45RA-) CD4+ T cells from blood. The receptors originated from a human donor in good health. Each CDR3 is given with its conserved first and last residue. A D gene is named only where the DNA matches it firmly. Only some rows state a clone size, as once, few, many or a class for expanded clones.

d_call,clone_size,j_call,v_call,cdr3_nt,cdr3_aa
NA,NA,TRBJ2-5,TRBV7-8,TGTGCCAGCAGCTGGTCAACAGGGAGAGAGACCCAGTACTTC,CASSWSTGRETQYF
NA,NA,TRBJ2-1,TRBV11-2,TGTGCCAGCAGCCCTCCAGGGGTGGGCAATGAGCAGTTCTTC,CASSPPGVGNEQFF
TRBD2,once,TRBJ2-7,TRBV13,TGTGCCAGCAGCTCCGGACTAGCGGGGCCCTACGAGCAGTACTTC,CASSSGLAGPYEQYF
TRBD1,once,TRBJ1-3,TRBV5-1,TGCGCCAGCAGCCGAGACAGGGTCAACACCATATATTTT,CASSRDRVNTIYF
NA,NA,TRBJ2-1,TRBV7-2,TGTGCCAGCAGCCCTTACAATGAGCAGTTCTTC,CASSPYNEQFF
NA,NA,TRBJ2-4,TRBV5-5,TGTGCCAGCAGCTTGGGGGTAGCCAAAAACATTCAGTACTTC,CASSLGVAKNIQYF
NA,once,TRBJ2-3,TRBV9,TGTGCCAGCAGCGTAGGGCCAGCGGGCGGTAAGGCGTCGCAGTATTTT,CASSVGPAGGKASQYF
TRBD2,NA,TRBJ2-7,TRBV5-1,TGCGCCAGCAGCTCAACCGCCCAGGGAGGGCTCCACGAGCAGTACTTC,CASSSTAQGGLHEQYF
NA,NA,TRBJ2-3,TRBV7-2,TGTGCCAGCACCTATACAGATACGCAGTATTTT,CASTYTDTQYF
TRBD1,NA,TRBJ1-1,TRBV27,TGTGCCAGCAGTCGATACAGGGGGGACACTGAAGCTTTCTTT,CASSRYRGDTEAFF
NA,NA,TRBJ1-6,TRBV4-2,TGTGCCAGCAGCCGAGAGGGGAGCTCCTATAATTCACCCCTCCACTTT,CASSREGSSYNSPLHF
NA,NA,TRBJ2-5,TRBV5-1,TGCGCCAGCAGCTTGTGGCGCCACCAAGAGACCCAGTACTTC,CASSLWRHQETQYF
TRBD1,medium-sized,TRBJ1-6,TRBV4-1,TGCGCCAGCAGCGGACAGGTGAATTCACCCCTCCACTTT,CASSGQVNSPLHF
TRBD1,NA,TRBJ2-3,TRBV29-1,TGCAGCGTTCCCAAGGGGGCCCGGTCGTCCGGAGATACGCAGTATTTT,CSVPKGARSSGDTQYF
NA,NA,TRBJ2-3,TRBV27,TGTGCCAGCAGTTCAACAGACAGGCCTAGCACAGATACGCAGTATTTT,CASSSTDRPSTDTQYF
NA,few,TRBJ1-6,TRBV7-9,TGTGCCAGCAGCTTAGAGGGTTTTTCACCCCTCCACTTT,CASSLEGFSPLHF
TRBD1,NA,TRBJ1-2,TRBV5-1,TGCGCCAGCAGCCAACAGGGGCCCCCTAACTATGGCTACACCTTC,CASSQQGPPNYGYTF
NA,few,TRBJ2-5,TRBV12-5,TGTGCTAGTGGTTCATCCCCCAGTGAGACCCAGTACTTC,CASGSSPSETQYF
TRBD2,NA,TRBJ2-3,TRBV18,TGTGCCAGCTCACCATCGGCATGGGGGACTAATACGCAGTATTTT,CASSPSAWGTNTQYF
NA,NA,TRBJ2-7,TRBV21-1,TGTGCCAGCAGCCCGGGGTCTAGCGGCCCCAGCTCCTACGAGCAGTACTTC,CASSPGSSGPSSYEQYF
NA,NA,TRBJ1-5,TRBV27,TGTGCCAGCAGAGGGCTGAGGGGCGACAATCAGCCCCAGCATTTT,CASRGLRGDNQPQHF
NA,NA,TRBJ2-3,TRBV4-3,TGCGCCAGCAGCCAAGGTGCCCAGGGCCGAAGAGATACGCAGTATTTT,CASSQGAQGRRDTQYF
TRBD1,NA,TRBJ2-6,TRBV2,TGTGCCAGTACAGACAGGGCTGGGGCCAACGTCCTGACTTTC,CASTDRAGANVLTF
TRBD2,few,TRBJ2-7,TRBV7-2,TGTGCCAGCAGCTTAAAGAGCGGGAGCGGCTACGAGCAGTACTTC,CASSLKSGSGYEQYF
NA,once,TRBJ1-5,TRBV10-3,TGTGCCATCAGCGCTAAGGCCGTGGGGGACAATCAGCCCCAGCATTTT,CAISAKAVGDNQPQHF
TRBD1,NA,TRBJ1-4,TRBV6-1,TGTGCCAGCAGTCCCACAGGGGTTGGGGGTGAAAAACTGTTTTTT,CASSPTGVGGEKLFF
TRBD1,NA,TRBJ2-2,TRBV19,TGTGCCAGTAGAAGGACAGGGGCCACCGGGGAGCTGTTTTTT,CASRRTGATGELFF
NA,NA,TRBJ2-1,TRBV9,TGTGCCAGCAGCGTAGGGGGGCAGCCGGGGAATGAGCAGTTCTTC,CASSVGGQPGNEQFF
NA,NA,TRBJ1-6,TRBV28,TGTGCCAGCACGGGAGGAAGTTCACCCCTCCACTTT,CASTGGSSPLHF
TRBD1,once,TRBJ2-7,TRBV6-5,TGTGCCAGCAGCACAGACAGGGGGTACGAGCAGTACTTC,CASSTDRGYEQYF
NA,NA,TRBJ2-7,TRBV11-2,TGTGCCAGCAGCCCCAAGGTTTACAGTCGTTTGGGGATGGGTGCCGAGCAGTACTTC,CASSPKVYSRLGMGAEQYF
TRBD1,few,TRBJ1-4,TRBV10-2,TGCGCCAGCGGGGACAGCCCTAATGAAAAACTGTTTTTT,CASGDSPNEKLFF
NA,NA,TRBJ1-1,TRBV7-9,TGTGCCAGCAGCATTAGACCGGGGACGGGGTTGGGCACTGAAGCTTTCTTT,CASSIRPGTGLGTEAFF
NA,NA,TRBJ2-7,TRBV27,TGTGCCAGCAGTTTCGAAGGCGGGGATTACGAGCAGTACTTC,CASSFEGGDYEQYF
NA,NA,TRBJ1-2,TRBV7-9,TGTGCCAGCAGAACTAACTTGGGACTCCCTGAGGGCTATGGCTACACCTTC,CASRTNLGLPEGYGYTF
TRBD2,NA,TRBJ2-1,TRBV27,TGTGCCAGCAGTTTGGGACTAGCGGGGAAGTATGAGCAGTTCTTC,CASSLGLAGKYEQFF
NA,NA,TRBJ2-2,TRBV7-6,TGTGCCAGCAGCCCAGGGGCCGGGGAGCTGTTTTTT,CASSPGAGELFF
NA,NA,TRBJ1-6,TRBV5-1,TGCGCCAGCAGCCCCACAGGGAGGGATTCACCCCTCCACTTT,CASSPTGRDSPLHF
TRBD1,once,TRBJ1-5,TRBV19,TGTGCCAGTAGAAATGTACAGGGGCTCTACCAGCCCCAGCATTTT,CASRNVQGLYQPQHF
TRBD1,NA,TRBJ2-2,TRBV5-4,TGTGCCAGCAGCTCAGGGGGACAGGGGACCACCGGGGAGCTGTTTTTT,CASSSGGQGTTGELFF
TRBD2,NA,TRBJ2-7,TRBV6-6,TGTGCCAGCAGTTACACCTTAGCGGGAGGGAACGAGCAGTACTTC,CASSYTLAGGNEQYF
TRBD1,once,TRBJ2-7,TRBV28,TGTGCCAGCAGGGGAAATACAGGGGGCAGTTTCTACTACGAGCAGTACTTC,CASRGNTGGSFYYEQYF
NA,NA,TRBJ1-5,TRBV4-3,TGCGCCAGCAGCCAAGGGTTAGGGGAGCATCAGCCCCAGCATTTT,CASSQGLGEHQPQHF
NA,NA,TRBJ1-5,TRBV18,TGTGCCAGCTCCACCGCTTCGGATCAGCCCCAGCATTTT,CASSTASDQPQHF
NA,NA,TRBJ2-1,TRBV11-2,TGTGCCAGCAGCTTACACAATGAGCAGTTCTTC,CASSLHNEQFF
NA,few,TRBJ1-1,TRBV6-6,TGTGCCAGCAGTACCCCGGGAGGTGAAGCTTTCTTT,CASSTPGGEAFF
NA,once,TRBJ2-5,TRBV4-2,TGTGCCAGCAGCCAGTCGGGGCCCCAGGAGACCCAGTACTTC,CASSQSGPQETQYF
TRBD1,NA,TRBJ2-3,TRBV28,TGTGCCAGCAGGGACAGGGGCACAGATACGCAGTATTTT,CASRDRGTDTQYF
TRBD2,NA,TRBJ2-7,TRBV2,TGTGCCAGCAGGGGTACCTTGGGACTAGCGGGATGCGAGCAGTACTTC,CASRGTLGLAGCEQYF
TRBD1,NA,TRBJ2-2,TRBV11-1,TGTGCCAGCAGCTTAACAGGGGCAACCGGGGAGCTGCTTTTT,CASSLTGATGELLF
NA,NA,TRBJ2-7,TRBV5-6,TGTGCCAGCAGCTTGGTTCCAGGGTCCTACGAGCAGTACTTC,CASSLVPGSYEQYF
NA,few,TRBJ1-1,TRBV6-5,TGTGCCAGCAGGGAACAGGGGAACACTGAAGCTTTCTTT,CASREQGNTEAFF
NA,NA,TRBJ1-6,TRBV7-2,TGTGCCAGCAGCTTAGGTATCAGTTCTAATTCACCCCTCCACTTT,CASSLGISSNSPLHF
NA,NA,TRBJ1-1,TRBV2,TGTGCCAGCACCCGAGGAGGGGGGTGGACTGAAGCTTTCTTT,CASTRGGGWTEAFF
NA,NA,TRBJ2-5,TRBV20-1,TGCAGTGCTGACTTGCAAGAGACCCAGTACTTC,CSADLQETQYF
NA,NA,TRBJ2-3,TRBV5-1,TGCGCCAGCAGCCTATCCCCTAGCACAGATACGCAGTATTTT,CASSLSPSTDTQYF
NA,NA,TRBJ1-5,TRBV11-2,TGTGCCAGCAGCTCACAGCCGACTCAGCCCCAGCATTTT,CASSSQPTQPQHF